This TCR beta chain was found in a study of immune heterogeneity within non-small cell lung tumors. Study results and limitations: A moderate but significant correlation was observed between local T-cell clonality and local tumor mutational burden (R approximately 0.34). Different patients shared few of their high-frequency T-cell receptor beta clonotypes. Recurring identical dominant CDR3 beta clonotypes were observed across tumor sites within a patient, together with site-unique high-frequency clones.

The V gene's germline CDR1 is SGDLS and CDR2 YYNGEE. The CDR3 has 15 amino acids. The V gene lost 0 bases and the J gene lost 5 bases, with 15 bases spanning the gap. In the case of this clonotype: Its specificity is unknown.

Bulk tumor genomic DNA, about 600 ng per sample, was used as template. Several widely spaced biopsies per primary tumor were taken during surgery. It was patients with untreated, newly diagnosed non-small cell lung cancer who underwent curative surgery. Patients with newly diagnosed non-small cell lung cancer who underwent surgery with curative intent served as donors. The authors amplified TCR beta CDR3 by multiplex PCR with 32 V and 13 J primers. TCRdb processed the multiplex PCR reads anew with MiXCR; each CDR3 protein has one entry. The table has under 35,000 distinct CDR3 sequences, about 30% seen once.

The origin of this receptor is a man aged 40-50 years with non-small cell lung cancer. Sequenced: lung tumor tissue. The V gene is TRBV9, the J gene TRBJ2-7; no definite D call. The CDR3 reads CASSVGIERMHEQYF. In DNA form, the CDR3 reads TGTGCCAGCAGCGTAGGGATAGAGAGGATGCACGAGCAGTACTTC.